This T cell receptor beta chain was observed in a study of blood T cell repertoires in COVID-19. Study-wide context: The study drew acute and convalescent COVID-19 samples from the United States, Italy and Spain. PBMCs, B-cell-depleted T cells, or T cells were the source of the cDNA or gDNA that made up the material.

As originally analysed: Reference gene primers were amplified, and this amplification served to estimate nucleated cell counts. The protocol was immunoSEQ multiplex PCR, while the TCRdb copy is restricted to in-frame clones and leaves out a portion. V and J calls and clone size are given by that table; D and trimming were obtained from the DNA. The repertoire holds tens of thousands of clones, 84% seen once, with 14% in the top ten. The germline V gene encodes CDR1 MGHDK and CDR2 SYGVNS. The V gene lost 0 bases and the J gene lost 0 bases, with 5 bases spanning the gap. The CDR3 consists of 15 residues.

The J gene is TRBJ1-4, the V gene TRBV25-1, with D uncertain. Material for sequencing was peripheral blood. This sequence was found in a man between 50 and 59 years old with active or convalescent COVID-19. The CDR3: CASSEYRSTNEKLFF. DNA for the CDR3: TGTGCCAGCAGTGAATACCGGTCAACTAATGAAAAACTGTTTTTT.